This T cell receptor (beta chain) was captured by sequencing in a study of CD8 T cells in ankylosing spondylitis (dated by TCRdb to about 2017). Concerning the study at large: The study profiled T cell receptor beta repertoires in healthy donors and ankylosing spondylitis patients to find disease-linked TCR variants. The full study cohort was made up of roughly 25 ankylosing spondylitis patients and around 100 healthy donors. Peripheral blood samples were taken, and synovial fluid was additionally collected from ankylosing spondylitis patients.

This clonotype was counted at least ten times. Its recognized antigen is unknown. The input lacks base qualities; no much larger clone sits a single base away. This sample was sequenced with an Illumina HiSeq 2500. TCR beta libraries were prepared by quantitative 5'-RACE with molecular barcodes. The authors' analysis ran thus. A new computational method, built on a probabilistic model of VDJ rearrangement, was used to identify disease-linked TCR variants. The public reads were reprocessed in TCRdb via fastp at Q25 and MiXCR, keeping in-frame beta chains. Rows with one shared CDR3 protein collapse into an entry with the most common genes and DNA. The V and J calls here are based on TCRdb, not the publication. This sample has 500,000 to 650,000 distinct CDR3 sequences in its table, and 5.3% of those were observed once. Together, the top ten hold 3% to 4.5% of the sample. CDR1 and CDR2 are read off the germline V gene (reference sequence) as SEHNR and FQNEAQ. The CDR3 spans 15 residues, from the cysteine through the phenylalanine. Only the CDR3 portion is preserved as DNA: 45 bases, with reading frame beginning at the first base. At the junction V is shortened by 5 bases and J by 7 bases, with 20 bases in between.

General findings and caveats noted by the study authors: A CD8+ phenotype was shown by the disease-linked clones, which were found at relatively low frequencies in peripheral blood. Blood from ankylosing spondylitis patients appeared to be characterized by a TCR beta motif composed of several highly homologous amino acid variants. Some motif variants were previously reported in synovial fluid and blood of reactive arthritis patients, suggesting common disease-initiation mechanisms. The disease-linked clones were reported as significantly enriched in matched synovial fluid samples from ankylosing spondylitis patients.

The rearranged chain carries TRBV7-9 and TRBJ2-5; the D gene is not confidently resolved. The TCR originated in a male donor with ankylosing spondylitis. Sequenced: blood, either unsorted or a sorted T cell fraction (not recorded which). The CDR3 has the sequence CASSPPYKLSRTQYF. The bases read TGTGCCAGCAGCCCTCCATATAAGCTTTCGAGGACCCAGTACTTC.